The T cell receptor beta chain under discussion was sequenced for a study of graft-versus-host responses after intestinal transplantation. The wider study: Multivisceral, liver-intestinal, or isolated intestinal transplants were given to recipients. Once they had received anti-thymocyte globulin induction, all recipients took tacrolimus and steroids for around three years. General study points: In patients with graft-donor T cell macrochimerism, allograft graft-versus-host to host-versus-graft clonal ratios were high. The recipient marrow held GvH clones, and some of them showed up first in ileum or blood.

The germline V and J ends were trimmed by 7 bases and 5 bases, with 18 bases remaining between them. The CDR3 length is 14 residues. The germline V gene has CDR1 SGHAT and CDR2 FQNNGV. Note on this clone: As yet, its antigen is unknown.

Measured with immunoSEQ multiplex PCR; TCRdb has only the in-frame clones, and not every one. The sample consists of about 94,000 clones, 91% of them appearing once. V gene TRBV11-2 combines with J gene TRBJ2-7; TRBD1 might be the D (6 bases). This TCR was recovered from a human donor who received an intestinal transplant. The source material was unstimulated CD8+ T cells sorted from spleen or lymph node cells, sampled before intestinal transplant. The CDR3 spells CASTSRAGVDEQYF. The CDR3 DNA reads TGTGCCAGCACCTCACGGGCAGGGGTAGACGAGCAGTACTTC.